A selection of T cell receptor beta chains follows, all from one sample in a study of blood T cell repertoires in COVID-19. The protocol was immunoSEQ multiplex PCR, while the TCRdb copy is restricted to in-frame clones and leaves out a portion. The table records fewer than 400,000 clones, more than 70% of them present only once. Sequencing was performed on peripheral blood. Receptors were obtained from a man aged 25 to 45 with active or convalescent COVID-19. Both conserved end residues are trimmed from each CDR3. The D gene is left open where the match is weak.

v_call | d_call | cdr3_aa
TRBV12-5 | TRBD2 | ASGLGSGSYNEQF
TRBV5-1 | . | ASSLVGASNGYT
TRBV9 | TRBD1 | ASSPPGTGLYNEQF
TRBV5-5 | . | ASNPRMGGQGVFGTQY
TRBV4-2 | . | ASSQANRGDYQPQH
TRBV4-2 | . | ASSQVGTRDEQY
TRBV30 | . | ARAQGGRETQY
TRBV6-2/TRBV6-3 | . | ASSSRETAVEQY
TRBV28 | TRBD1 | ASSNLQGQGDSGNTIY
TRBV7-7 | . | ASGGEYTGELF
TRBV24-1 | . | ATSDGLAASTDTQY
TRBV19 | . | ASSIQGSNTEAF
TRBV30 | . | AWSPGAGNTIY
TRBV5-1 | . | ASSLPSGDPTEAF